The T cell receptor beta chain described here comes from a study of early T cells in non-severe SARS-CoV-2 infection. Regarding the study as a whole: The matching step, a VDJdb search, favored anti-spike CD8 responses and missed private and CD4 specificities.

This clonotype has a count of ten or more. Its antigen is not identified. A single record per CDR3 protein comes from TCRdb applying MiXCR to the 5' RACE reads. The sample holds 45,000 to 75,000 distinct CDR3 sequences, around 5.2% seen once. The source is an adult who was a healthcare worker with PCR-confirmed SARS-CoV-2 infection or an uninfected control (not recorded which). Sequenced material: whole blood.

The CDR3 bases are TGTGCCACCTCAACGGATGGGGGCTTAGAGCAGTTCTTC. It codes for CATSTDGGLEQFF. This rearrangement joins TRBV6-4 to TRBJ2-1; D might be TRBD1 (6 bases). Germline V gene sequence: CDR1 MRHNA, CDR2 SNTAGT. CDR3 size: 13 residues. V lost 10 bases and J lost 10, with 20 bases in between.